This T cell receptor (beta chain) came from a study of T cell repertoires in cytomegalovirus infection. MiXCR was run by TCRdb on the reads, yielding one entry per CDR3 protein. This table holds approximately 70,000 distinct CDR3 sequences, around 21% found once. This clonotype was detected only a few times. What it binds is not known. CDR1 is SGHDT and CDR2 is YYEEEE in the germline V gene. V dropped 0 bases and J dropped 8 bases, with 15 bases sitting between them. The CDR3 runs to 15 residues. The source is a human donor in good health (CMV status not recorded). Some clones in this sample may be carry-over from other donors' samples. Sequencing was done on a sample of PBMCs, sequenced either directly or after in vitro stimulation (not recorded which). The V call is TRBV5-6, the J call TRBJ2-1; the D call may be TRBD1 or TRBD2 (5 bases each). The DNA of the CDR3 is TGTGCCAGCAGCTTGGTAGGACGCCGGGGCGATGAGCAGTTCTTC. Its protein is CASSLVGRRGDEQFF.